This TCR beta chain was recorded in a study of control samples from healthy donors and cancer patients. CDR1 is SGDLS and CDR2 is YYNGEE in the germline V gene. The CDR3 totals 17 residues. Trimming took 4 bases from V and 3 from J; bases not matched to a gene: 9. The assay was immunoSEQ multiplex PCR, and TCRdb's table has in-frame clones only and misses some. Of some 140,000 clones listed, approximately 92% are singletons. The origin of this receptor is a young man in good health. Sample: blood. V usage is TRBV9 and J usage is TRBJ2-2, with 10 bases aligning to TRBD2. The CDR3 protein is CASSPILLAGDTGELFF. As DNA, the CDR3 is TGTGCCAGCAGCCCAATTCTGCTAGCGGGGGACACCGGGGAGCTGTTTTTT.